The 29 T cell receptor beta chains below all came from one sample that was sequenced in a study of T-cell memory formation after mild COVID-19. MiXCR, applied by TCRdb to the 5' RACE reads, yields one record per CDR3 protein. The sample consists of around 420,000 distinct CDR3 sequences, roughly 24% of them appearing once. Sequenced sample: PBMCs or a T cell subset sorted from them (not recorded which). These receptors were obtained from an adult woman who had mild COVID-19 (a few samples of this study predate the infection). Cell type and time point are not known.

The chain has TRBV20-1 and TRBJ1-5; 9 bases line up with TRBD1. CDR1 and CDR2 (germline): DFQATT, SNEGSKA (reference sequence). There are 14 residues in the CDR3. V trimming: 3 bases; J trimming: 5 bases; junction bases outside the gene matches: 5. CDR3 bases: TGCAGTGCTAGTCAAAGACAGGGGGATCAGCCCCAGCATTTT. The encoded protein is CSASQRQGDQPQHF.

In its sample, this clonotype was seen a few times. CDR3 sequence reads: CASSARLGGSSTDTQYF. Here the CDR3 DNA reads TGTGCCAGCAGCGCTCGCCTCGGGGGGTCTAGCACAGATACGCAGTATTTT. The rearrangement joins TRBV7-9 to TRBJ2-3, with 7 positions matching TRBD2. Trimming at V came to 5 bases and at J to 0 bases, leaving 11 bases not matched to a gene. Germline V CDR1 and CDR2: SEHNR, FQNEAQ (reference sequence). The CDR3 is 17 amino acids.

In nucleotides, the CDR3 is TGTGCCAGCAGTTACCAGGGCCCCTACAATGAGCAGTTCTTC. It codes for CASSYQGPYNEQFF. This chain joins TRBV6-2 or TRBV6-3 and TRBJ2-1, with D maybe TRBD1 (5 bases). V was pared by 2 bases and J by 2 bases, with 7 bases between. Germline-derived CDR1 and CDR2 are MNHEY and SVGEGT. The CDR3 has 14 amino acids.

This clonotype was counted a few times. V usage is TRBV13 and J usage is TRBJ2-1, with 7 bases that match TRBD1. Germline V CDR1 and CDR2: PRHDT, FYEKMQ (reference sequence). V was pared by 0 bases and J by 2 bases, with 7 bases of the junction left unmatched. CDR3 length equals 17 residues. In DNA, the CDR3 is TGTGCCAGCAGCTTAGGCCATAGAGGGACAGCCTACAATGAGCAGTTCTTC. Its translation is CASSLGHRGTAYNEQFF.

The rearrangement links TRBV5-1 to TRBJ2-1; D gene uncertain. The CDR3 runs to 13 residues. The germline V and J ends were trimmed by 8 bases and 6 bases, with 15 bases remaining between them. Germline V CDR1 and CDR2: SGHRS, YFSETQ. As DNA, the CDR3 is TGCGCCAGAAAACACGGACCGCGCAATGAGCAGTTCTTC. It encodes CARKHGPRNEQFF.

This chain uses TRBV28 with TRBJ1-1; no clear D. The CDR3 is made up of 17 amino acids. Germline-derived CDR1 and CDR2 are MDHEN and SYDVKM. The V gene lost 3 bases and the J gene lost 0 bases, with 17 bases spanning the gap. CDR3 bases: TGTGCCAGCAGTTTCCCGCCCGCGGGGAGCATGAACACTGAAGCTTTCTTT. Translating gives CASSFPPAGSMNTEAFF. Combining the CDR3 with reference TRBV28 and TRBJ1-1 gives the whole variable domain DVKVTQSSRYLVKRTGEKVFLECVQDMDHENMFWYRQDPGLGLRLIYFSYDVKMKEKGDIPEGYSVSREKKERFSLILESASTNQTSMYLCASSFPPAGSMNTEAFFGQGTRLTVV.

The V and J genes are TRBV24-1 and TRBJ2-3; no clear D. V shed 4 bases and J shed 8 bases, with 6 bases lying between them. CDR1 is KGHDR and CDR2 is SFDVKD in the germline V gene. This CDR3 has 11 residues. CDR3 in amino acids: CATSEKTTQYF. CDR3 nucleotide sequence: TGTGCCACCAGTGAGAAAACTACGCAGTATTTT.

V usage is TRBV3-2 and J usage is TRBJ2-7; TRBD2, the D gene given by the table, was not confirmed from the DNA. TRBV3-2 is described as a pseudogene. The CDR3 length is 18 residues. The CDR3 region has the DNA TGTGCCAGCAGCCAAGATGAGCGGGAGGTCTCCCTTGGCTACGAGCAGTACTTC. This sequence encodes CASSQDEREVSLGYEQYF.

V and J are TRBV20-1 and TRBJ1-1, with D perhaps TRBD1 (5 bases). CDR3 size: 12 residues. The V end was cut by 6 bases, the J end by 4 bases, with 12 bases between. Germline loops: CDR1 DFQATT, CDR2 SNEGSKA (reference sequence). DNA for the CDR3: TGCAGTGCCTGGGACTGGGGCACTGAAGCTTTCTTT. Translating gives CSAWDWGTEAFF.

J is TRBJ2-3 and V is TRBV7-2, with 7 bases fitting TRBD2. V gave up 8 bases and J gave up 2 bases; unmatched junction bases: 10. CDR1 is SGHTA, CDR2 FQGNSA, per germline. The CDR3 extends over 15 amino acids. CDR3 amino acids: CASRSGASVTDTQYF. CDR3 in DNA: TGTGCCAGCCGAAGCGGGGCCTCGGTCACAGATACGCAGTATTTT.

This clonotype was detected once. V usage is TRBV29-1 and J usage is TRBJ2-5; D uncertain. The CDR3 contains 12 residues. CDR1 is SQVTM and CDR2 is ANQGSEA in the germline V gene. With 3 bases removed from V and 2 bases from J, the gap between germline ends came to 7 bases. Here the CDR3 DNA reads TGCAGCGTTGAGTCCTTTCAAGAGACCCAGTACTTC. Protein sequence: CSVESFQETQYF.

This clonotype was counted at least ten times. The chain carries TRBV11-3 and TRBJ2-7; D is perhaps TRBD2 (6 bases). CDR1 is SGHNT and CDR2 is YENEEA in the germline V gene. Trimming removed 5 bases from V and 3 bases from J, with 17 bases in between. The CDR3 spans 15 residues. CDR3 coding DNA: TGTGCCAGCAGCCCGGGAGTCCAAGGCCTCTACGAGCAGTACTTC. Residues: CASSPGVQGLYEQYF.

The CDR3 sequence: CASSPQDLLMPGELFF. The CDR3 bases are TGTGCCAGCTCACCACAGGATCTCCTGATGCCCGGGGAGCTGTTTTTT. This chain connects TRBV18 to TRBJ2-2, with unresolved D. CDR1 is KGHSH, CDR2 LQKENI, per germline. With 1 base removed from V and 6 bases from J, the gap between germline ends came to 15 bases. CDR3 length: 16 amino acids. Together with reference TRBV18 and TRBJ2-2, the CDR3 gives the full variable domain: NAGVMQNPRHLVRRRGQEARLRCSPMKGHSHVYWYRQLPEEGLKFMVYLQKENIIDESGMPKERFSAEFPKEGPSILRIQQVVRGDSAAYFCASSPQDLLMPGELFFGEGSRLTVL.

The chain links TRBV27 to TRBJ1-5; D gene uncertain. Germline CDR1 and CDR2: MNHEY and SMNVEV (reference sequence). Deletions cut 0 bases from V and 6 bases from J, with 6 bases between. CDR3 length equals 13 residues. CDR3 DNA sequence: TGTGCCAGCAGTTTATCGAGGGTTCAGCCCCAGCATTTT. The encoded protein is CASSLSRVQPQHF.

The CDR3, as DNA: TGTGCCAGCAGCTACATGGGGCGCGAGCAGTACTTC. Amino acid sequence: CASSYMGREQYF. The chain carries TRBV7-2 and TRBJ2-7, with TRBD1 as a possible D gene (5 bases). This CDR3 spans 12 amino acids. Germline V gene data show CDR1 as SGHTA and CDR2 as FQGNSA. V was shortened by 4 bases and J by 6 bases, with 10 bases between the two germline ends.

The rearrangement uses TRBV5-1 and TRBJ2-2; D remains unclear. The CDR3 totals 16 residues. CDR1 SGHRS and CDR2 YFSETQ come from the germline V gene. Trimming left V 0 bases short and J 0 bases short, with 9 bases between. The CDR3 region has the DNA TGCGCCAGCAGCTTGGCCGGCAGTTCGAACACCGGGGAGCTGTTTTTT. Encoded protein: CASSLAGSSNTGELFF.

This clonotype was seen ten or more times. The CDR3 DNA reads TGTGCCAGCAGCTTAGAGGGTGCAGGGGTGAACACTGAAGCTTTCTTT. This sequence encodes CASSLEGAGVNTEAFF. The gene calls are TRBV7-9 and TRBJ1-1, with D perhaps matching TRBD1 (6 bases). Trimming pared 1 base from V and 0 bases from J, leaving 12 bases between. Per the germline V gene, CDR1 is SEHNR and CDR2 is FQNEAQ (reference sequence). This CDR3 has 16 residues.

J is TRBJ1-2 and V is TRBV4-2; 7 nucleotides match TRBD1. This CDR3 has 13 amino acids. Germline values: CDR1 LGHNA, CDR2 YNFKEQ. V lost 3 bases and J lost 5; bases outside the gene matches: 3. The CDR3 sequence is CASSQTGPYGYTF. CDR3 bases: TGTGCCAGCAGCCAGACAGGGCCGTATGGCTACACCTTC.

This clonotype was seen a handful of times. The chain joins TRBV5-1 to TRBJ2-2; the D call may be TRBD1 or TRBD2 (5 bases each). Germline V gives CDR1 SGHRS, CDR2 YFSETQ. The CDR3 is 16 residues long. V lost 5 bases, J lost 2 bases, and 16 bases lay in between. The CDR3 protein is CASSSFPGPNTGELFF. CDR3 DNA: TGCGCCAGCAGTTCATTCCCGGGACCTAACACCGGGGAGCTGTTTTTT.

This sequence joins TRBV19 and TRBJ2-1, with TRBD2 as a possible D gene (6 bases). Germline V gene lookup returns CDR1 LNHDA and CDR2 SQIVND (reference sequence). The CDR3 totals 13 residues. The germline V and J ends were trimmed by 7 bases and 15 bases, with 22 bases remaining between them. In DNA, the CDR3 is TGTGCCAGTATGGGTCTAAAGGGAGGATTCGGGTTCTTC. Translation: CASMGLKGGFGFF. The complete variable domain, with remaining parts taken from reference TRBV19 and TRBJ2-1, reads DGGITQSPKYLFRKEGQNVTLSCEQNLNHDAMYWYRQDPGQGLRLIYYSQIVNDFQKGDIAEGYSVSREKKESFPLTVTSAQKNPTAFYLCASMGLKGGFGFFGPGTRLTVL.

The CDR3 bases are TGTGCCAGCTCCCCGAGGGGAGCGGCGCCAGATACGCAGTATTTT. It codes for CASSPRGAAPDTQYF. V and J are TRBV6-1 and TRBJ2-3; D possibly matches TRBD1 or TRBD2 (5 bases each). Trimming shortened V by 8 bases and J by 4 bases, and 19 bases separated the two germline ends. The CDR3 is made up of 15 amino acids. CDR1 and CDR2 from the germline V gene are MNHNS and SASEGT.

This clonotype came up many times. The chain joins TRBV10-3 to TRBJ2-7; TRBD1 is a possible D gene (5 bases). This CDR3 spans 13 amino acids. V was clipped by 2 bases and J by 3 bases, with 8 bases between them. Germline lookup yields CDR1 ENHRY and CDR2 SYGVKD. CDR3 protein: CAISEGRDYEQYF. The CDR3 nucleotides are TGTGCCATCAGTGAGGGCAGGGACTACGAGCAGTACTTC.

This chain links TRBV11-2 with TRBJ2-5, with D perhaps matching TRBD2 (6 bases). Trimming removed 6 bases from V and 4 bases from J, with 21 bases in between. CDR3 length equals 16 residues. CDR1 SGHAT and CDR2 FQNNGV come from the germline V gene. CDR3 amino acids: CASRPGASGSRETQYF. CDR3 DNA sequence: TGTGCCAGCAGACCCGGGGCCTCCGGGAGTAGAGAGACCCAGTACTTC. Using reference TRBV11-2 and TRBJ2-5 for the parts outside the CDR3, the full variable domain is EAGVAQSPRYKIIEKRQSVAFWCNPISGHATLYWYQQILGQGPKLLIQFQNNGVVDDSQLPKDRFSAERLKGVDSTLKIQPAKLEDSAVYLCASRPGASGSRETQYFGPGTRLLVL.

The CDR3 loop is CASSLSTQGRETQYF. Written as DNA, the CDR3 is TGTGCCAGCTCACTATCCACCCAGGGCCGGGAGACCCAGTACTTC. The chain uses TRBV18 and TRBJ2-5; D might be TRBD1 (5 bases). Trimming left V 4 bases short and J 5 bases short, with 17 bases between. CDR1 KGHSH and CDR2 LQKENI come from the germline V gene. The CDR3 is 15 amino acids.

CDR3 sequence reads: CASSFQGRGYGYTF. CDR3 DNA sequence: TGTGCCAGCAGTTTTCAGGGTCGGGGCTATGGCTACACCTTC. The chain links TRBV21-1 to TRBJ1-2; the listed D gene, TRBD1, was not tested against the DNA. TRBV21-1 corresponds to a pseudogene. The CDR3 has 14 residues.

J is TRBJ2-4 and V is TRBV6-2 or TRBV6-3; D remains unclear. V shed 2 bases and J shed 6 bases, with 14 bases lying between them. Per germline, CDR1 MNHEY and CDR2 SVGEGT. The CDR3 totals 15 residues. CDR3 DNA: TGTGCCAGCAGTTACCCGACCAGTATGATAAACATTCAGTACTTC. This sequence encodes CASSYPTSMINIQYF.

The chain combines TRBV7-9 with TRBJ2-1; D gene uncertain. CDR3 size: 14 residues. Germline V gene data show CDR1 as SEHNR and CDR2 as FQNEAQ (reference sequence). Deletions cut 5 bases from V and 3 bases from J, with 11 bases between. In nucleotides, the CDR3 is TGTGCCAGCAGCCCAACGAGAGTCTACAATGAGCAGTTCTTC. Protein sequence: CASSPTRVYNEQFF. The variable domain in full, completed from reference TRBV7-9 and TRBJ2-1, reads DTGVSQNPRHKITKRGQNVTFRCDPISEHNRLYWYRQTLGQGPEFLTYFQNEAQLEKSRLLSDRFSAERPKGSFSTLEIQRTEQGDSAMYLCASSPTRVYNEQFFGPGTRLTVL.

This clonotype was detected many times. The chain uses TRBV7-9 and TRBJ2-1; D is ambiguous. The germline V gene encodes CDR1 SEHNR and CDR2 FQNEAQ (reference sequence). The ends were cut back, 2 bases at V and 8 bases at J, with 7 bases in the middle. There are 12 residues in the CDR3. Here the CDR3 reads CASSLSLHEQFF. Written as DNA, the CDR3 is TGTGCCAGCAGCTTATCCCTCCATGAGCAGTTCTTC.

The chain links TRBV24-1 to TRBJ2-7; unclear D gene. Trimming removed 8 bases from V and 5 bases from J, with 6 bases in between. Germline assignment: CDR1 KGHDR and CDR2 SFDVKD. CDR3 length: 10 amino acids. CDR3 DNA sequence: TGTGCCACCAACAGCGACGAGCAGTACTTC. Translation gives CATNSDEQYF.